This T cell receptor beta chain was sequenced in a study of vaccination effects on CD4 cells after COVID-19. General observations from the study: Clones of infection and vaccine origin contracted markedly late after vaccination.

Antigen-specific CD4+ T cell clonotypes were called by their expansion after viral peptide-pool culture in ViraFEST. Cells that had been cultured for less than 13 days were the source of isolated CD4+ T cells. Each person got two doses of an mRNA SARS-CoV-2 vaccine, BNT162b2 or mRNA-1273. The method was immunoSEQ multiplex PCR; TCRdb's version includes in-frame clones alone and lacks a portion of them. Among roughly 68,000 clones listed, over 70% were seen once. The sample holds a few counts of this clone. The antigen remains undetermined. This sequence originates from a human donor who received a COVID-19 vaccine. This specimen consisted of CD4+ T cells from PBMCs cultured with HCoV-229E spike peptides, obtained after COVID-19 vaccination.

CDR3 region: CASVAAKNTGELFF. CDR3 nucleotides: TGTGCCTCCGTGGCAGCGAAGAACACCGGGGAGCTGTTTTTT. This rearrangement joins TRBV6-5 to TRBJ2-2, with D unclear. CDR1 is MNHEY, CDR2 SVGAGI, per germline. This CDR3 has 14 amino acids. V was cut by 11 bases and J by 1 base, with 14 bases left in between.